Below are 27 T cell receptor beta chains sequenced from a single sample in a study of Ad26.COV2.S vaccination and SARS-CoV-2 variants. As for treatment: 15 to 20 received Ad26.COV2.S at low or high dose, single or two shots; about 5 received placebo; per-sample allocation not given. Repertoires come from day 63 after the first vaccine or placebo injection. This table comes from immunoSEQ multiplex PCR, and its TCRdb copy is limited to in-frame clones, with some not included. The table includes 380,000 or so clones, 88% detected once. Sequenced here: peripheral blood, sampled in a trial of Ad26.COV2.S vaccine versus placebo. The source is a person between 18 and 65 years old who received the Ad26.COV2.S COVID-19 vaccine or a placebo.

The chain joins TRBV28 to TRBJ2-7; TRBD2 agrees at 12 bases. Germline CDR1 and CDR2: MDHEN and SYDVKM. This CDR3 spans 15 amino acids. V lost 6 bases, J lost 6 bases, and 9 bases stayed unmatched. The CDR3 loop reads CASRELTSGSFEQYF. As DNA, the CDR3 is TGTGCCAGCAGGGAACTGACTAGCGGGAGTTTCGAGCAGTACTTC.

CDR3 coding DNA: TGTGCCAGCAGTGATGGCGGGTTCAGACTGAATCAGCCCCAGCATTTT. Its protein is CASSDGGFRLNQPQHF. This rearrangement joins TRBV6-1 to TRBJ1-5; the D is unclear. Germline CDR1 reads MNHNS; CDR2 reads SASEGT. This CDR3 comprises 16 residues. The V end lost 3 bases, the J end lost 4 bases, and 16 bases lay between the germline ends.

Written as DNA, the CDR3 is TGTGCCAGTAACCAAGTTACAGGTGAAGCTTTCTTT. Translating gives CASNQVTGEAFF. This chain connects TRBV19 to TRBJ1-1; tentatively, D is TRBD1 (5 bases). The CDR3 extends over 12 amino acids. Per germline, CDR1 LNHDA and CDR2 SQIVND (reference sequence). Trimming stripped 7 bases from V and 7 bases from J, with 13 bases between.

Here the CDR3 DNA reads TGCGCCAGCAGCTTGGAAGCCGCTGAGACCCAGTACTTC. It is translated as CASSLEAAETQYF. V gene TRBV5-1 combines with J gene TRBJ2-5; no firm D call. The CDR3 runs to 13 residues. The V end lost 0 bases, the J end lost 5 bases, and 8 bases lay between the germline ends. The V gene's germline CDR1 is SGHRS and CDR2 YFSETQ.

This clone was detected ten times or more. The chain couples TRBV5-4 to TRBJ1-2; possible D gene TRBD1, 5 bases. V dropped 4 bases and J dropped 4 bases, with 14 bases sitting between them. The germline V gene has CDR1 SGHNT and CDR2 YYREEE (reference sequence). This CDR3 region has 14 residues. The CDR3 here is CASSGGRVSYGYTF. CDR3 nucleotides: TGTGCCAGCAGCGGGGGTAGGGTTTCCTATGGCTACACCTTC.

The chain is built from TRBV9 and TRBJ2-7; 9 bases are shared with TRBD2. Germline V lookup: CDR1 SGDLS, CDR2 YYNGEE. The CDR3 sequence is 15 residues long. The J segment lost 3 bases and the V segment lost 4 bases, leaving 8 bases of the junction unmatched. CDR3 sequence reads: CASSTSGTSIYEQYF. CDR3 nucleotides: TGTGCCAGCAGCACTTCCGGGACTAGCATCTACGAGCAGTACTTC.

This sequence joins TRBV27 and TRBJ2-7; D unclear. This CDR3 is built from 13 residues. Trimming left V 0 bases short and J 6 bases short, with 9 bases between. CDR1 is MNHEY, CDR2 SMNVEV, per germline (reference sequence). The chain's CDR3 is CASSLSEISEQYF. The CDR3 DNA reads TGTGCCAGCAGTTTATCGGAGATCTCCGAGCAGTACTTC.

The chain recombines TRBV7-9 with TRBJ2-5; D is perhaps TRBD1 (5 bases). Trimming took off 5 bases at V and 1 base at J, with 11 bases between the two ends. The germline V gene encodes CDR1 SEHNR and CDR2 FQNEAQ (reference sequence). The CDR3 extends over 14 amino acids. The CDR3 here is CASSRLGPQETQYF. The DNA of the CDR3 is TGTGCCAGCAGCCGTCTGGGGCCCCAAGAGACCCAGTACTTC.

This clone was seen once. J is TRBJ2-7 and V is TRBV7-6; D might be TRBD2 (6 bases). The germline V gene encodes CDR1 SGHVS and CDR2 FNYEAQ. V lost 5 bases to trimming and J lost 6 bases, with 20 bases between them. The CDR3 is 15 residues long. The CDR3 here is CASSRLGGAASEQYF. In DNA form, the CDR3 reads TGTGCCAGCAGCCGACTGGGGGGTGCGGCCTCCGAGCAGTACTTC.

Only one count was recorded for this clone. This chain joins TRBV5-1 and TRBJ2-1; TRBD2 aligns across 15 bases. Germline CDR1 is SGHRS and CDR2 is YFSETQ. Trimming took 1 base from V and 6 from J; bases not matched to a gene: 14. This CDR3 has 20 amino acids. The CDR3 DNA reads TGCGCCAGCAGCTTGAGGTCCGGGACTAGCGGGAGGCCCAAGGGCAATGAGCAGTTCTTC. Translated: CASSLRSGTSGRPKGNEQFF.

This sequence joins TRBV2 and TRBJ2-5; 9 bases match TRBD1. This CDR3 spans 12 amino acids. Germline-derived CDR1 and CDR2 are SNHLY and FYNNEI. The trim removed 8 bases at V and 6 bases at J, leaving 4 bases unmatched. CDR3 residues: CASRDRVKTQYF. The CDR3 DNA is TGTGCCAGCCGGGACAGGGTAAAGACCCAGTACTTC.

The chain couples TRBV7-9 to TRBJ1-5; 8 bases align to TRBD1. The ends lost 3 bases at V and 0 bases at J; junction bases unmatched: 10. The length of the CDR3 is 18 residues. Germline V gene data show CDR1 as SEHNR and CDR2 as FQNEAQ (reference sequence). The CDR3 bases are TGTGCCAGCAGCTTCGACAGGGGCACCCTCTATAGCAATCAGCCCCAGCATTTT. Translation gives CASSFDRGTLYSNQPQHF.

This chain joins TRBV25-1 and TRBJ1-1; no clear D gene. V shed 7 bases and J shed 1 base, with 16 bases lying between them. Germline loops: CDR1 MGHDK, CDR2 SYGVNS. This CDR3 region has 15 residues. CDR3 nucleotide sequence: TGTGCCAGCACCCCGTCGGGAGTAGGGAACACTGAAGCTTTCTTT. It translates to CASTPSGVGNTEAFF.

The chain is built from TRBV28 and TRBJ2-2; maybe TRBD1 (5 bases). This CDR3 is 16 amino acids long. CDR1 and CDR2 (germline): MDHEN, SYDVKM. Trimming stripped 2 bases from V and 6 bases from J, with 16 bases between. Here the CDR3 reads CASSLISAGIPGELFF. DNA for the CDR3: TGTGCCAGCAGTTTAATTTCGGCAGGGATCCCCGGGGAGCTGTTTTTT.

The chain recombines TRBV19 with TRBJ2-7; no clear D gene. CDR3 length equals 14 residues. Germline CDR1 LNHDA, CDR2 SQIVND (reference sequence). V gave up 3 bases and J gave up 0 bases, with 9 bases separating them. Written as DNA, the CDR3 is TGTGCCAGTAGTATCCAGTCAGTCTCCTACGAGCAGTACTTC. It codes for CASSIQSVSYEQYF. Filled out from reference TRBV19 and TRBJ2-7, the complete variable domain reads DGGITQSPKYLFRKEGQNVTLSCEQNLNHDAMYWYRQDPGQGLRLIYYSQIVNDFQKGDIAEGYSVSREKKESFPLTVTSAQKNPTAFYLCASSIQSVSYEQYFGPGTRLTVT.

V usage is TRBV3-1 (or the pseudogene TRBV3-2) and J usage is TRBJ2-7; maybe TRBD2 (5 bases). The germline V gene encodes CDR1 LGHDT and CDR2 YNNKEL (reference sequence). Trimming removed 5 bases from V and 6 bases from J, with 14 bases in between. The CDR3 is made up of 13 amino acids. CDR3 region: CASSFRTPAEQYF. CDR3 DNA: TGTGCCAGCAGCTTTAGGACTCCAGCCGAGCAGTACTTC.

V is TRBV28 and J is TRBJ2-7; weak D call: TRBD2 (5 bases). Germline CDR1 MDHEN, CDR2 SYDVKM. V was pared by 6 bases and J by 2 bases, with 14 bases between. This CDR3 spans 14 amino acids. CDR3 in DNA: TGTGCCAGCAGCCCCGCGAGGGCCCCCTACGAGCAGTACTTC. Encoded protein: CASSPARAPYEQYF. Looking up the rest from reference TRBV28 and TRBJ2-7 gives the full variable domain: DVKVTQSSRYLVKRTGEKVFLECVQDMDHENMFWYRQDPGLGLRLIYFSYDVKMKEKGDIPEGYSVSREKKERFSLILESASTNQTSMYLCASSPARAPYEQYFGPGTRLTVT.

The V and J genes are TRBV4-3 and TRBJ2-7; 8 positions agree with TRBD1. In germline, CDR1 is LGHNA, CDR2 YSLEER. Trimming took 0 bases from V and 4 from J; bases not matched to a gene: 5. This CDR3 spans 15 amino acids. The CDR3 sequence: CASSQDPRGLYEQYF. CDR3 nucleotides: TGCGCCAGCAGCCAAGATCCCAGGGGGCTTTACGAGCAGTACTTC.

The V call is TRBV7-2, the J call TRBJ1-4; 8 positions match TRBD1. Germline trimming cut 4 bases from V and 8 bases from J; bases unmatched to any gene: 6. This CDR3 contains 14 residues. Germline V lookup: CDR1 SGHTA, CDR2 FQGNSA. The CDR3 loop is CASSSDRGREKLFF. CDR3 DNA: TGTGCCAGCAGCTCCGACAGGGGTAGAGAAAAACTGTTTTTT. The whole variable domain, filled in from reference TRBV7-2 and TRBJ1-4, reads GAGVSQSPSNKVTEKGKDVELRCDPISGHTALYWYRQSLGQGLEFLIYFQGNSAPDKSGLPSDRFSAERTGGSVSTLTIQRTQQEDSAVYLCASSSDRGREKLFFGSGTQLSVL.

The V and J genes are TRBV20-1 and TRBJ2-1, with TRBD1 identical over 10 bases. Trimming removed 3 bases from V and 8 bases from J; junction bases left unmatched: 7. Germline V lookup: CDR1 DFQATT, CDR2 SNEGSKA (reference sequence). The CDR3 runs 14 residues. CDR3 loop: CSASDRGREDEQFF. In DNA form, the CDR3 reads TGCAGTGCTAGTGACAGGGGGCGTGAGGATGAGCAGTTCTTC.

The chain carries TRBV5-1 and TRBJ2-3; tentative D call: TRBD1 (6 bases). Trimming left V 2 bases short and J 0 bases short, with 7 bases between. Looked up from germline, CDR1 is SGHRS and CDR2 is YFSETQ. The CDR3 is 14 residues long. CDR3 bases: TGCGCCAGCAGCTTCCAGGGGAGCACAGATACGCAGTATTTT. Protein sequence: CASSFQGSTDTQYF.

V gene TRBV25-1 combines with J gene TRBJ1-1; D is ambiguous. The CDR3 is 12 amino acids. V was cut by 4 bases and J by 6 bases, with 9 bases left in between. Germline V gene data show CDR1 as MGHDK and CDR2 as SYGVNS. As DNA, the CDR3 is TGTGCCAGCAGTGTAGTTGGGTCTGAAGCTTTCTTT. It is translated as CASSVVGSEAFF.

CDR3 sequence (DNA): TGTGCCAGCAGCAGGGACCAACCCCACACCGGGGAGCTGTTTTTT. This encodes CASSRDQPHTGELFF. This rearrangement joins TRBV6-5 to TRBJ2-2, with D perhaps being TRBD1 or TRBD2 (5 bases each). The germline V gene has CDR1 MNHEY and CDR2 SVGAGI. This CDR3 has 15 residues. V was pared by 6 bases and J by 3 bases, with 14 bases between.

This chain links TRBV27 with TRBJ2-7; 7 nucleotides match TRBD1. Unmatched junction bases numbered 2, after V lost 6 bases and J lost 3 bases. This CDR3 has 12 amino acids. CDR1 is MNHEY and CDR2 is SMNVEV in the germline V gene (reference sequence). The CDR3 sequence: CASRQGNYEQYF. DNA for the CDR3: TGTGCCAGCAGACAGGGGAACTACGAGCAGTACTTC.

This clone has just one count. The chain combines TRBV19 with TRBJ2-7; D is possibly TRBD1 or TRBD2 (5 bases each). V shed 5 bases and J shed 6 bases, with 17 bases lying between them. Germline CDR1 LNHDA, CDR2 SQIVND (reference sequence). CDR3 length: 14 residues. CDR3 region: CASSEGVSRGEQYF. The CDR3 DNA reads TGTGCCAGTAGTGAAGGGGTTTCTCGGGGCGAGCAGTACTTC. Using reference TRBV19 and TRBJ2-7 for the parts outside the CDR3, the full variable domain is DGGITQSPKYLFRKEGQNVTLSCEQNLNHDAMYWYRQDPGQGLRLIYYSQIVNDFQKGDIAEGYSVSREKKESFPLTVTSAQKNPTAFYLCASSEGVSRGEQYFGPGTRLTVT.

This clone has just a few counts. The chain joins TRBV4-3 to TRBJ1-3; D is unresolved. V dropped 1 base and J dropped 7 bases, with 14 bases sitting between them. Germline V gene data show CDR1 as LGHNA and CDR2 as YSLEER. The CDR3 runs to 15 residues. CDR3: CASSQAGSGGNTIYF. The DNA of the CDR3 is TGCGCCAGCAGCCAAGCGGGCAGCGGCGGCAACACCATATATTTT.

In this sample, this clone turned up a few times. The chain combines TRBV7-8 with TRBJ2-2; 11 bases agree with TRBD1. The V and J ends lost 5 bases and 8 bases, in that order; junction bases with no gene match: 7. The CDR3 runs to 15 residues. Germline V gene lookup returns CDR1 SGHVS and CDR2 FQNEAQ. The CDR3 bases are TGTGCCAGCAGCCCTCGGACAGGGGGCAAGGGGGAGCTGTTTTTT. It translates to CASSPRTGGKGELFF.